Reported below is one TCR beta chain. Antigen: not known. Generated by immunoSEQ multiplex PCR, the TCRdb table keeps only in-frame clones and is missing some. The sample consists of approximately 2.4 million clones, approximately 94% of them appearing once. This CDR3 region has 16 residues. The ends were cut back, 3 bases at V and 0 bases at J, with 12 bases in the middle. Germline CDR1 reads MNHNS; CDR2 reads SASEGT. These data are taken from a study of shared clonotypes between healthy human individuals. Overall study findings and caveats: The sampled material consisted only of blood, and tissue repertoires are likely to differ.

The receptor's source is a young man in good health. The chain carries TRBV6-1 and TRBJ1-5; D not certain. The specimen was naive CD4+ T cells sorted from blood. Sample subset: CD45RA+ positively selected. CDR3 coding DNA: TGTGCCAGCAGTGACGGTAGTTGGAATAGCAATCAGCCCCAGCATTTT. Translating gives CASSDGSWNSNQPQHF.